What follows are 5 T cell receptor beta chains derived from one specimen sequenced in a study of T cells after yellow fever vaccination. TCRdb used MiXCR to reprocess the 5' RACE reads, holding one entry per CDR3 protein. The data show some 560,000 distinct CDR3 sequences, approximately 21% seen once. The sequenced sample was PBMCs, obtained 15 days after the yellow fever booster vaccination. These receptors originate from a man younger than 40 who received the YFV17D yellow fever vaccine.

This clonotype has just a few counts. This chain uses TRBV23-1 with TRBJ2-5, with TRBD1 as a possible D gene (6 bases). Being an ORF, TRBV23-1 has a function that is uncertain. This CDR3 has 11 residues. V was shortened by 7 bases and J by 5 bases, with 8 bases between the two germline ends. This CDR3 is CASNREETQYF. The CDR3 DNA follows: TGCGCCAGCAACAGGGAGGAGACCCAGTACTTC.

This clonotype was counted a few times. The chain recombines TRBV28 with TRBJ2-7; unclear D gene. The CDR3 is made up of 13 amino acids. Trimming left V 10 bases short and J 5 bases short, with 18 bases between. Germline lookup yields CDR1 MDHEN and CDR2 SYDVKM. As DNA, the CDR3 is TGTGCCACGGCTGTAGGGTGGCGCAACGAGCAGTACTTC. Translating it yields CATAVGWRNEQYF.

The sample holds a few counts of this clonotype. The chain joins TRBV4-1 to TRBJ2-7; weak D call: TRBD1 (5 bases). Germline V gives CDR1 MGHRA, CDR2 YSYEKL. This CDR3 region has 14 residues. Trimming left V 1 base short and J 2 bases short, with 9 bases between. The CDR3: CASSQAPTAYEQYF. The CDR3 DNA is TGCGCCAGCAGCCAAGCCCCGACAGCCTACGAGCAGTACTTC.

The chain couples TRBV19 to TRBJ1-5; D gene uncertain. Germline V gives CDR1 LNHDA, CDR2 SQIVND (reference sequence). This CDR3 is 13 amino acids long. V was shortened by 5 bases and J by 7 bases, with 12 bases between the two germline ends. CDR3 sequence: CASSDRERQPQHF. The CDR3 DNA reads TGTGCCAGTAGTGATAGGGAGAGGCAGCCCCAGCATTTT.

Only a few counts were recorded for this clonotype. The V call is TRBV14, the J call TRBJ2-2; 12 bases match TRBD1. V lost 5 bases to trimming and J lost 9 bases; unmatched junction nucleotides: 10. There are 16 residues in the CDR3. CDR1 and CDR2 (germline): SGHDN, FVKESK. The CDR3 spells CASSYRDRGRFWELFF. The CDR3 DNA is TGTGCCAGCAGCTACCGGGACAGGGGGCGCTTTTGGGAGCTGTTTTTT.